Following are 13 T cell receptor beta chains from one sample sequenced in a study of T cells in Graves' hyperthyroidism and ophthalmopathy. From RNA transcripts, TCR beta CDR3 regions were amplified. Carried out on the TCR CDR3, a first-round RT-PCR used the HTBI primer set. TCRdb used MiXCR to reprocess the multiplex PCR reads, holding one entry per CDR3 protein. The sample gives about 510,000 distinct CDR3 sequences, over 45% of which show up once; about two fifths is in the top ten. The sequenced material came from peripheral blood or thyroid tissue (not recorded which). These receptors all come from an adult woman with Graves' disease, either hyperthyroidism or ophthalmopathy (not recorded which).

On this clonotype: A single base separates this from a much larger clone, so it may be a read error. The chain links TRBV7-3 to TRBJ1-6; maybe TRBD1 (5 bases). Germline CDR1 reads SGHTA; CDR2 reads FQGTGA. V lost 10 bases, J lost 4 bases, and 23 bases lay in between. The CDR3 is 17 amino acids. The CDR3 region has the DNA TGTGCCACCGTCCCGCGGTTGACCGGGGGATATAATTCACCCCTCCACTTT. Protein product: CATVPRLTGGYNSPLHF.

This clonotype has at least ten counts. The chain employs TRBV5-1 and TRBJ1-2; 7 nucleotides match TRBD1. The junction had 10 bases not matched to a gene; V was cut back by 1 base and J by 4 bases. The CDR3 is made up of 16 amino acids. Germline assignment: CDR1 SGHRS and CDR2 YFSETQ. The DNA of the CDR3 is TGCGCCAGCAGCTTGTCGATGCCGGGACAGACCTATGGCTACACCTTC. Translated: CASSLSMPGQTYGYTF.

The chain couples TRBV7-9 to TRBJ2-5; no firm D call. Germline lookup yields CDR1 SEHNR and CDR2 FQNEAQ (reference sequence). The V end lost 6 bases, the J end lost 3 bases, and 8 bases lay between the germline ends. The CDR3 is 12 amino acids. CDR3 amino acids: CASRTHEETQYF. The CDR3 nucleotides are TGTGCCAGCAGAACCCACGAAGAGACCCAGTACTTC.

This clonotype was recorded many times. The CDR3 loop reads CASSPTSFGENTEAFF. The CDR3 DNA reads as TGTGCCAGCAGCCCTACTTCCTTCGGGGAGAACACTGAAGCTTTCTTT. This chain links TRBV5-4 with TRBJ1-1, with unresolved D. Trimming stripped 4 bases from V and 1 base from J, with 17 bases between. Germline V gives CDR1 SGHNT, CDR2 YYREEE (reference sequence). CDR3 size: 16 residues. Full variable domain (missing parts from reference TRBV5-4 and TRBJ1-1): ETGVTQSPTHLIKTRGQQVTLRCSSQSGHNTVSWYQQALGQGPQFIFQYYREEENGRGNFPPRFSGLQFPNYSSELNVNALELDDSALYLCASSPTSFGENTEAFFGQGTRLTVV.

This clonotype was counted many times. The rearrangement joins TRBV7-9 to TRBJ2-2; 16 bases fit TRBD2. The J segment lost 5 bases and the V segment lost 5 bases, leaving 11 bases of the junction unmatched. Germline V gene data show CDR1 as SEHNR and CDR2 as FQNEAQ (reference sequence). The CDR3 spans 19 residues. CDR3 bases: TGTGCCAGCAGCCTCTCCGGGACTAGCGGGAGGGCCTTGACCGGGGAGCTGTTTTTT. Its translation: CASSLSGTSGRALTGELFF.

The chain joins TRBV2 to TRBJ1-5; D gene ambiguous. The CDR3 covers 12 residues. V was cut by 6 bases and J by 9 bases, with 12 bases left in between. The germline gives CDR1 SNHLY, CDR2 FYNNEI. The CDR3 region is CASSDQLRPQHF. The CDR3 bases are TGTGCCAGCAGCGATCAATTGCGGCCCCAGCATTTT.

This clonotype was detected many times. This sequence joins TRBV7-3 and TRBJ2-6; weak D call: TRBD1 (6 bases). The CDR3 loop spans 19 amino acids. The ends were cut back, 4 bases at V and 2 bases at J, with 21 bases in the middle. Germline-derived CDR1 and CDR2 are SGHTA and FQGTGA. The chain's CDR3 is CASSSNPEQGLPGANVLTF. CDR3 in DNA: TGTGCCAGCAGCTCAAATCCGGAACAGGGCTTGCCTGGGGCCAACGTCCTGACTTTC.

Comments on this clonotype: A much larger clone differs by one base, so this may be a read error. This sequence joins TRBV30 and TRBJ2-6, with D unresolved. The CDR3 has 12 residues. V lost 2 bases to trimming and J lost 1 base, with 0 bases between them. Germline CDR1 and CDR2: GTSNPN and SVGIG (reference sequence). The CDR3 here is CAWSSGANVLTF. Written as DNA, the CDR3 is TGTGCCTGGAGTTCTGGGGCCAACGTCCTGACTTTC.

Many counts were recorded for this clonotype. This chain links TRBV2 with TRBJ1-1; no clear D gene. Trimming took 2 bases from V and 1 from J, leaving 8 bases between them. Germline values: CDR1 SNHLY, CDR2 FYNNEI. The CDR3 contains 14 residues. The CDR3 bases are TGTGCCAGCAGTGAACTCCGACGGAACACTGAAGCTTTCTTT. Translation gives CASSELRRNTEAFF.

The J gene is TRBJ2-7, the V gene TRBV29-1, with 11 positions matching TRBD2. This CDR3 is 16 amino acids long. With 7 bases clipped from V and 0 bases from J, the junction kept 11 bases outside the gene matches. CDR1 and CDR2 from the germline V gene are SQVTM and ANQGSEA. The CDR3 here is CSGQTGTSGSSYEQYF. The CDR3 DNA reads as TGCAGCGGCCAGACAGGGACTAGCGGTAGCTCCTACGAGCAGTACTTC.

This clonotype was observed at least ten times. The chain links TRBV7-2 to TRBJ1-6; 8 bases match TRBD1. Trimming cost V 3 bases and J 9 bases; bases outside gene matches: 13. The CDR3 contains 17 residues. Germline assignment: CDR1 SGHTA and CDR2 FQGNSA. CDR3 amino acids: CASSLRHRTGQGSPLHF. CDR3 in DNA: TGTGCCAGCAGCTTGAGACACCGGACAGGGCAAGGTTCACCCCTCCACTTT.

Ten or more counts support this clonotype. The chain is built from TRBV5-1 and TRBJ2-7, with TRBD2 matching 10 bases. This CDR3 has 13 amino acids. Germline CDR1 reads SGHRS; CDR2 reads YFSETQ. Losses at the gene ends were 7 bases for V and 6 bases for J; bases not matched to a gene: 7. CDR3 bases: TGCGCCAGCGGACCTAGCGGGAGTATCGAGCAGTACTTC. It codes for CASGPSGSIEQYF.

The V call is TRBV20-1, the J call TRBJ2-7, with D uncertain. V was trimmed by 0 bases and J by 2 bases, leaving 8 bases between them. The length of the CDR3 is 13 residues. The germline CDR1 and CDR2 sequences are DFQATT and SNEGSKA (reference sequence). CDR3 protein: CSAREILAYEQYF. The CDR3 bases are TGCAGTGCTAGAGAGATTCTAGCCTACGAGCAGTACTTC.